This T cell receptor (beta chain) derives from a study of vaccination and CD4 T cells after COVID-19. Study results and limitations: For convalescent patients, 304 of the 307 vaccine-specific clones analyzed were classified as spike mono-reactive.

In regard to this clonotype: As yet, its antigen is unknown.

Sequence data for DNA of cultured CD4+ T cells were generated by the Oncomine TCR Beta short-read assay. MiXCR, run by TCRdb on the PCR reads, gives a single entry per CDR3 protein. This table has fewer than 20,000 distinct CDR3 sequences, about 50% appearing once. As to treatment: roughly 11-day PBMC culture with coronavirus spike peptide pools or control peptides (ViraFEST assay). In the ViraFEST assay, peptide-pool expansion preceded TCR sequencing of expanded clonotypes. Sequenced input: CD4+ T cells from blood, cultured in vitro. The TCR comes from a human donor who had recovered from COVID-19.

The CDR3 DNA sequence: TGTGCCAGCAGCGTAGGGACCCAGGGTGATGAGCAGTTCTTC. Residues: CASSVGTQGDEQFF. The V call is TRBV9, the J call TRBJ2-1; D is perhaps TRBD1 (5 bases). The ends were cut back, 0 bases at V and 8 bases at J, with 12 bases in the middle. The CDR3 consists of 14 residues. Germline CDR1 SGDLS, CDR2 YYNGEE.